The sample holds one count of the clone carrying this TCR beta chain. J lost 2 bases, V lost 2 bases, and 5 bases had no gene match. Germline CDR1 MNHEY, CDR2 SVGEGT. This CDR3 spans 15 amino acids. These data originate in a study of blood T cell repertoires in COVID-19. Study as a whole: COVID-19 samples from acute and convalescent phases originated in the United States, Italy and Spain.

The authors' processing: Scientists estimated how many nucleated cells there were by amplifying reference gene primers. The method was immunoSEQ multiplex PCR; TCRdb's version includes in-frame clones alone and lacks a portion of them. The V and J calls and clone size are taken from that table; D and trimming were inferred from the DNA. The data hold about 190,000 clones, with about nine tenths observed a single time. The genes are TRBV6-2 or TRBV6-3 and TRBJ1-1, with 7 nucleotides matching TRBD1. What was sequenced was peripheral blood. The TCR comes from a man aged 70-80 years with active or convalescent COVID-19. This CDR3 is CASSYGTVRNTEAFF. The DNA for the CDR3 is TGTGCCAGCAGTTACGGGACAGTTCGCAACACTGAAGCTTTCTTT.